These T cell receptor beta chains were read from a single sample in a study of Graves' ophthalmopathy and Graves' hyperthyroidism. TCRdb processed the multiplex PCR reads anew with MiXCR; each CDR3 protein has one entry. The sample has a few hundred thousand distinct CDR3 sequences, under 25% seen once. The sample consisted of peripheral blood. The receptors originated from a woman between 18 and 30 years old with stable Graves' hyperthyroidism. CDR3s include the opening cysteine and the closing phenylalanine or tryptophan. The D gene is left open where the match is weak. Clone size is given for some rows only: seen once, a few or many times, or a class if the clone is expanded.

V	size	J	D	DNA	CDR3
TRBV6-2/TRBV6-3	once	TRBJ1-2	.	TGTGCCAGTACCAGGGAGGGATACTATGGCTACACCTTC	CASTREGYYGYTF
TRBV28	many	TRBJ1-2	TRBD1	TGTGCCAGCAGTACCGGGACAGCCTATGGCTACACCTTC	CASSTGTAYGYTF
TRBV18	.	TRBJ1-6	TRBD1	TGTGCCAGCTCACCAGAAGGACAGGGAAGATCACCCCTCCACTTT	CASSPEGQGRSPLHF
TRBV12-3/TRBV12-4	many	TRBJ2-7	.	TGTGCCAGCAGCTCTGGGACTGCTCCCTCCGAGCAGTACTTC	CASSSGTAPSEQYF
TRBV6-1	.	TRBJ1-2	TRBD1	TGTGCCAGCAGCCAGCGCAGGGGGTATGGCTACACCTTC	CASSQRRGYGYTF
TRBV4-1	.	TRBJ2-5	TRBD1	TGCGCCAGCAGCGAAAGACAGGGTAGGACCCAGTACTTC	CASSERQGRTQYF
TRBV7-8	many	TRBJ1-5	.	TGTGCCAGCAGCTTAGAGGGGATTAGGAATCAGCCCCAGCATTTT	CASSLEGIRNQPQHF
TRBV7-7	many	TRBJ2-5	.	TGTGCTAGCAGCCAGTGGGGGACGGGAGAGACCCAGTACTTC	CASSQWGTGETQYF
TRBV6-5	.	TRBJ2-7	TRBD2	TGTGCCAGCAGTTACGGGGCGCGGGAGGGGTACGAGCAGTACTTC	CASSYGAREGYEQYF
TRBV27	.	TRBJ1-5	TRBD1	TGTGCCAGCAGTAGACAGGGAACCAATCAGCCCCAGCATTTT	CASSRQGTNQPQHF
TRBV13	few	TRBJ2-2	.	TGTGCCAGCAGCTTAGGCCGAAACTACGACACCGGGGAGCTGTTTTTT	CASSLGRNYDTGELFF
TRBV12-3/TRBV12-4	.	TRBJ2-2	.	TGTGCCAGCAGTTTAGTCGCCCGGAGAACCGGGGAGCTGTTTTTT	CASSLVARRTGELFF
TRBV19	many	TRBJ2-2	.	TGTGCCAGTAGTATAGTTTGGGACACGTTGAACACCGGGGAGCTGTTTTTT	CASSIVWDTLNTGELFF
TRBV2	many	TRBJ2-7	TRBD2	TGTGCCAGCAGTGAGGAACTAGCGGGAGGGCCTATCGACTACGAGCAGTACTTC	CASSEELAGGPIDYEQYF